This entry lists 22 T cell receptor beta chains sequenced from one sample in a study of T-cell reconstitution after alpha-beta-depleted transplantation in children. The library targeted TCRbeta and was prepared with unique molecular identifiers. Each CDR3 protein is one row after TCRdb ran MiXCR on the PCR reads. The table includes some 550,000 distinct CDR3 sequences, around 20% detected once. Here the sequenced sample was PBMCs from the stem cell graft donor, taken from the stem cell graft. All receptors derive from a human donor who donated a stem cell graft to a child with acute lymphoblastic leukemia.

The V and J genes are TRBV9 and TRBJ2-1; D unclear. The CDR3 length is 14 residues. Germline loops: CDR1 SGDLS, CDR2 YYNGEE. V lost 0 bases, J lost 2 bases, and 6 bases lay in between. In DNA form, the CDR3 reads TGTGCCAGCAGCGTAGCTGGCGCCTACAATGAGCAGTTCTTC. Its protein product is CASSVAGAYNEQFF.

This rearrangement joins TRBV29-1 to TRBJ1-2; 7 bases fit TRBD1. Per the germline V gene, CDR1 is SQVTM and CDR2 is ANQGSEA. The CDR3 has 13 amino acids. The chain's CDR3 is CRAHRGMGDGYTF. The CDR3 DNA follows: TGCAGGGCCCACAGGGGCATGGGGGATGGCTACACCTTC. Together with reference TRBV29-1 and TRBJ1-2, the CDR3 gives the full variable domain: SAVISQKPSRDICQRGTSLTIQCQVDSQVTMMFWYRQQPGQSLTLIATANQGSEATYESGFVIDKFPISRPNLTFSTLTVSNMSPEDSSIYLCRAHRGMGDGYTFGSGTRLTVV.

The chain links TRBV16 to TRBJ2-7, with D possibly matching TRBD2 (5 bases). The length of the CDR3 is 11 residues. CDR1 and CDR2 (germline): KGHSY, FQNENV. The germline V and J ends were trimmed by 7 bases and 4 bases, with 8 bases remaining between them. The CDR3, as DNA: TGTGCCAGCATGCGCGGGTACGAGCAGTACTTC. Translation: CASMRGYEQYF.

The V gene is TRBV12-3 or TRBV12-4, the J gene TRBJ2-7; the match to TRBD2 covers 9 bases. Trimming cost V 8 bases and J 2 bases; bases outside gene matches: 13. This CDR3 region has 16 residues. The CDR3 DNA sequence: TGTGCCAGCTCTTCCCGCGGACTAGCGATGACCTACGAGCAGTACTTC. Translation gives CASSSRGLAMTYEQYF.

In this sample, this clonotype turned up a few times. The chain has TRBV15 and TRBJ2-7, with 9 nucleotides matching TRBD2. From germline, CDR1 is LNHNV and CDR2 YYDKDF (reference sequence). The CDR3 spans 14 residues. V shed 0 bases, J shed 4 bases, and the junction held 1 base outside the gene matches. The CDR3 DNA follows: TGTGCCACCAGCAGAGAAGCGGGAGGTTACGAGCAGTACTTC. The encoded protein is CATSREAGGYEQYF.

This clonotype was detected only a few times. The chain uses TRBV10-3 and TRBJ2-7; no definite D call. Trimming shortened V by 4 bases and J by 5 bases, and 15 bases separated the two germline ends. From germline, CDR1 is ENHRY and CDR2 SYGVKD. The CDR3 is 14 amino acids. The CDR3 here is CAISGFQIMHEQYF. DNA for the CDR3: TGTGCCATCAGTGGTTTCCAGATTATGCACGAGCAGTACTTC.

This clonotype was seen a handful of times. V usage is TRBV5-1 and J usage is TRBJ2-5, with D possibly TRBD2 on 5 matching bases. V was pared by 0 bases and J by 0 bases, with 9 bases between. Germline V gives CDR1 SGHRS, CDR2 YFSETQ. This CDR3 is 15 amino acids long. As DNA, the CDR3 is TGCGCCAGCAGCTTGGGGACTTTGTACCAAGAGACCCAGTACTTC. Translation gives CASSLGTLYQETQYF.

The V gene is TRBV4-1, the J gene TRBJ2-1; D is undetermined. From germline, CDR1 is MGHRA and CDR2 YSYEKL. The CDR3 has 13 amino acids. V was pared by 5 bases and J by 6 bases, with 11 bases between. This CDR3 is CASSGPGPNEQFF. The CDR3 DNA reads TGCGCCAGCAGCGGACCCGGCCCCAATGAGCAGTTCTTC.

This clonotype has only a few counts. The V call is TRBV7-6, the J call TRBJ2-7; 7 positions match TRBD2. The CDR3 contains 15 residues. The ends lost 5 bases at V and 2 bases at J; junction bases unmatched: 9. Germline CDR1 and CDR2: SGHVS and FNYEAQ. CDR3 residues: CASSQPGLTPYEQYF. CDR3 nucleotide sequence: TGTGCCAGCAGCCAACCGGGACTAACGCCCTACGAGCAGTACTTC.

A few counts support this clonotype. CDR3 DNA: TGCAGTGCTCCCAAGAATAGCGGGAGTTTCTACGAGCAGTACTTC. Translation gives CSAPKNSGSFYEQYF. This chain joins TRBV20-1 and TRBJ2-7; 9 bases are shared with TRBD2. The CDR3 sequence is 15 residues long. V dropped 5 bases and J dropped 3; count of bases not matched to a gene: 11. Germline values: CDR1 DFQATT, CDR2 SNEGSKA (reference sequence).

This rearrangement joins TRBV29-1 to TRBJ2-3; either TRBD1 or TRBD2 may fit D (5 bases each). Germline V gene data show CDR1 as SQVTM and CDR2 as ANQGSEA. The CDR3 covers 12 residues. V dropped 4 bases and J dropped 4 bases, with 9 bases sitting between them. Here the CDR3 reads CSVVVGADTQYF. In DNA, the CDR3 is TGCAGCGTTGTGGTGGGGGCAGATACGCAGTATTTT.

The chain carries TRBV7-8 and TRBJ2-2; D gene ambiguous. The germline V gene has CDR1 SGHVS and CDR2 FQNEAQ. The CDR3 extends over 12 amino acids. V was shortened by 4 bases and J by 9 bases, with 9 bases between the two germline ends. CDR3 in amino acids: CASSSQRWELFF. CDR3 bases: TGTGCCAGCAGCTCACAGAGGTGGGAGCTGTTTTTT.

The genes are TRBV21-1 and TRBJ2-4; TRBD2, the table's D call, lacks a check against the DNA. TRBV21-1 is a documented pseudogene. The CDR3 sequence is 17 residues long. CDR3 nucleotide sequence: TGTGCCAGCAGCAAAGTGAACCTGCGGGTGGCCAAAAACATTCAGTACTTC. This translates into CASSKVNLRVAKNIQYF.

The chain recombines TRBV5-1 with TRBJ2-5, with 8 positions matching TRBD2. Germline trimming cut 4 bases from V and 2 bases from J; bases unmatched to any gene: 1. CDR3 size: 13 residues. CDR1 and CDR2 (germline): SGHRS, YFSETQ. The CDR3 DNA reads TGCGCCAGCAGCAAGCGGGAGCAAGAGACCCAGTACTTC. Translated: CASSKREQETQYF.

This clonotype was counted a few times. The rearrangement links TRBV5-1 to TRBJ1-3, with D unclear. The CDR3 is 15 amino acids. Trimming took off 1 base at V and 1 base at J, with 9 bases between the two ends. Germline V CDR1 and CDR2: SGHRS, YFSETQ. CDR3 bases: TGCGCCAGCAGCTTGCTGGTAGGGTCTGGAAACACCATATATTTT. Translated, it gives CASSLLVGSGNTIYF.

This sequence joins TRBV6-1 and TRBJ2-7; the match to TRBD1 covers 9 bases. This CDR3 comprises 15 residues. V lost 6 bases and J lost 4; bases outside the gene matches: 10. Germline CDR1 is MNHNS and CDR2 is SASEGT. CDR3 bases: TGTGCCAGCAGCCCACACGGACAGGGGTATTACGAGCAGTACTTC. This gives the protein CASSPHGQGYYEQYF.

The genes are TRBV7-8 and TRBJ2-1, with D perhaps being TRBD1 or TRBD2 (5 bases each). The germline gives CDR1 SGHVS, CDR2 FQNEAQ. The CDR3 sequence is 16 residues long. V lost 1 base, J lost 7 bases, and 17 bases lay in between. In DNA, the CDR3 is TGTGCCAGCAGCTTAGACGGGGCCCCTGGGATGAATGAGCAGTTCTTC. Translated, it gives CASSLDGAPGMNEQFF.

This clonotype has at least ten counts. The V and J genes are TRBV12-3 or TRBV12-4 and TRBJ1-2; tentative D call: TRBD1 (5 bases). The CDR3 spans 13 residues. Deletions cut 5 bases from V and 3 bases from J, with 10 bases between. The CDR3 nucleotides read TGTGCCAGCAGTCCTCAGGGCGACTATGGCTACACCTTC. This codes for CASSPQGDYGYTF.

This clonotype was seen repeatedly, ten times or more. The V gene is TRBV10-3, the J gene TRBJ1-5; 7 bases are shared with TRBD1. The CDR3 loop spans 16 amino acids. Germline assignment: CDR1 ENHRY and CDR2 SYGVKD. J lost 2 bases, V lost 6 bases, and 10 bases had no gene match. The CDR3 region is CAISASGQIGNQPQHF. The CDR3 DNA reads as TGTGCCATCAGCGCATCGGGACAGATTGGCAATCAGCCCCAGCATTTT.

The V call is TRBV19, the J call TRBJ2-3; 12 nucleotides line up with TRBD2. Per germline, CDR1 LNHDA and CDR2 SQIVND (reference sequence). The J segment lost 0 bases and the V segment lost 6 bases, leaving 10 bases of the junction unmatched. CDR3 length equals 18 residues. CDR3 sequence (DNA): TGTGCCAGTAGAACGACTAGCGGGAGCGCCGCTAGCACAGATACGCAGTATTTT. It codes for CASRTTSGSAASTDTQYF.

CDR3 nucleotide sequence: TGTGCCAGCAGCACACTTAACCTCTACAGCTCCTACGAGCAGTACTTC. Its protein product is CASSTLNLYSSYEQYF. The V call is TRBV12-3 or TRBV12-4, the J call TRBJ2-7, with D uncertain. This CDR3 region has 16 residues. With 6 bases removed from V and 0 bases from J, the gap between germline ends came to 18 bases.

This clonotype was seen many times. The chain has TRBV12-3 or TRBV12-4 and TRBJ2-7, with D perhaps TRBD2 (8 bases). This CDR3 has 17 residues. V was shortened by 5 bases and J by 5 bases, with 25 bases between the two germline ends. This CDR3 reads CASSPRQGSGLVDEQYF. In DNA form, the CDR3 reads TGTGCCAGCAGTCCCCGACAGGGTTCGGGACTAGTTGACGAGCAGTACTTC.